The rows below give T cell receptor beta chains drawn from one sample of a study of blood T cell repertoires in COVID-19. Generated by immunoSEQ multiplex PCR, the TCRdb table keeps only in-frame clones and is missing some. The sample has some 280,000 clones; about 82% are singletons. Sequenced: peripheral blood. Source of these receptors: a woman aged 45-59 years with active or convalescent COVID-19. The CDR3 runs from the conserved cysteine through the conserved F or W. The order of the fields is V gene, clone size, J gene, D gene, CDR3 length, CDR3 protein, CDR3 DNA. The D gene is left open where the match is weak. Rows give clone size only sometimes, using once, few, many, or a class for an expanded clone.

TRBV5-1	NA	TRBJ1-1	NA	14	CASSLVSDSSEAFF	TGCGCCAGCAGCTTGGTCTCCGACTCCTCGGAGGCTTTCTTT
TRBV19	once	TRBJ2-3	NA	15	CASSVRLGATDTQYF	TGTGCCAGTTCTGTACGTCTTGGGGCCACAGATACGCAGTATTTT
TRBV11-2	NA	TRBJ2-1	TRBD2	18	CASSSLTGTSGSWGEQFF	TGTGCCAGCAGCTCACTTACCGGGACTAGCGGGAGTTGGGGTGAGCAGTTCTTC
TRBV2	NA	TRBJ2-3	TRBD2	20	CASSSSSGTSGRRNRDTQYF	TGTGCCAGCAGTTCGAGCTCCGGGACTAGCGGGAGGCGGAACCGGGATACGCAGTATTTT
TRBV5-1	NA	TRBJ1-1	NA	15	CASSSGFSGNTEAFF	TGCGCCAGCAGCTCAGGGTTTTCAGGAAACACTGAAGCTTTCTTT
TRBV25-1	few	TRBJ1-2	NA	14	CASSESGGEESYTF	TGTGCCAGCAGTGAATCCGGGGGAGAGGAGAGCTACACCTTC
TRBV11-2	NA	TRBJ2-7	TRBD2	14	CASSSGLAVYEQYF	TGTGCCAGCAGCTCGGGACTAGCGGTGTACGAGCAGTACTTC
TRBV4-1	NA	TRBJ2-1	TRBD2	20	CASSQGLGLAGGNSYNEQFF	TGCGCCAGCAGCCAAGGCTTGGGGCTAGCGGGAGGCAACTCCTACAATGAGCAGTTCTTC
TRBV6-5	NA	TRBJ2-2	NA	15	CASRGSSLPTGELFF	TGTGCCTCTAGGGGCAGCTCCCTTCCTACCGGGGAGCTGTTTTTT
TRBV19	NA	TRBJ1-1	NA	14	CASSMAGEGTEAFF	TGTGCCAGTAGTATGGCGGGGGAAGGCACTGAAGCTTTCTTT
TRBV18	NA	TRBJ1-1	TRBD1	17	CASSPRGSGTGYTEAFF	TGTGCCAGCTCACCGCGAGGGTCCGGGACAGGGTACACTGAAGCTTTCTTT
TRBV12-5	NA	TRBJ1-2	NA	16	CASGTPLRGFEYGYTF	TGTGCTAGTGGTACGCCACTAAGGGGGTTCGAGTATGGCTACACCTTC
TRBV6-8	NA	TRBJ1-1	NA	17	CASSYSTPGPRDTEAFF	TGTGCCAGCAGTTACTCGACACCGGGCCCCAGGGACACTGAAGCTTTCTTT
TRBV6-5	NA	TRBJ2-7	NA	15	CASSYSADGVYEQYF	TGTGCCAGCAGTTACTCCGCTGACGGAGTCTACGAGCAGTACTTC
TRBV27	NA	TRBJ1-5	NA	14	CASSTTSVDQPQHF	TGTGCCAGCAGTACCACCTCGGTTGATCAGCCCCAGCATTTT
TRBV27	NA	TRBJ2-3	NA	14	CASSSRVGTDTQYF	TGTGCCAGCAGTTCCAGGGTAGGCACAGATACGCAGTATTTT
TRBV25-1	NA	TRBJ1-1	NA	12	CASSFGGTEAFF	TGTGCCAGCAGTTTCGGGGGGACTGAAGCTTTCTTT
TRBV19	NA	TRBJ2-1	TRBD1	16	CASSRQGVSSYNEQFF	TGTGCCAGTAGTAGACAGGGTGTTAGCTCCTACAATGAGCAGTTCTTC
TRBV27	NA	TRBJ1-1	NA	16	CASSWGLGSMNTEAFF	TGTGCCAGCAGTTGGGGGCTGGGGTCTATGAACACTGAAGCTTTCTTT
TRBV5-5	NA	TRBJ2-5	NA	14	CASSLRGRQETQYF	TGTGCCAGCAGCTTAAGAGGGAGGCAAGAGACCCAGTACTTC
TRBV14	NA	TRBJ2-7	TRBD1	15	CASSPRDRGHGEQYF	TGTGCCAGCAGCCCCCGGGACAGGGGGCATGGCGAGCAGTACTTC
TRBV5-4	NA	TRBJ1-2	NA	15	CASSSPIDFRSGYTF	TGTGCCAGCAGCTCGCCCATTGATTTTCGGTCTGGCTACACCTTC
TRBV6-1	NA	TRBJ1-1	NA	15	CASSEGGDRETEAFF	TGTGCCAGCAGTGAAGGGGGGGATAGAGAGACTGAAGCTTTCTTT
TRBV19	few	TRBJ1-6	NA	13	CASSELRGMPLHF	TGTGCCAGTAGTGAGCTCCGGGGGATGCCCCTCCACTTT
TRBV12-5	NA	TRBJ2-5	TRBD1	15	CASGPDRVAGETQYF	TGTGCTAGTGGCCCGGACAGGGTCGCAGGGGAGACCCAGTACTTC
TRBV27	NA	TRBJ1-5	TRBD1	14	CASSLQGGNQPQHF	TGTGCCAGCAGTTTACAGGGGGGCAATCAGCCCCAGCATTTT
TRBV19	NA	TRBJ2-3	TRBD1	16	CASSIYTGGGTDTQYF	TGTGCCAGTAGTATCTATACAGGGGGCGGCACAGATACGCAGTATTTT
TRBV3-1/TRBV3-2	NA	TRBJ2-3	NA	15	CASSQVTASTDTQYF	TGTGCCAGCAGCCAGGTCACAGCTAGCACAGATACGCAGTATTTT
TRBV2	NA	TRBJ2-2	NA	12	CASSPYTGELFF	TGTGCCAGCAGTCCTTACACCGGGGAGCTGTTTTTT
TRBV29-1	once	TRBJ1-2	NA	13	CSVKGGGEYGYTF	TGCAGCGTCAAAGGAGGGGGGGAGTATGGCTACACCTTC
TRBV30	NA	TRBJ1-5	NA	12	CAWSPGYQPQHF	TGTGCCTGGAGTCCGGGTTATCAGCCCCAGCATTTT
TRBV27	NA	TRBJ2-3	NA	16	CASSLRSGQGTDTQYF	TGTGCCAGCAGTTTACGCTCAGGGCAGGGCACAGATACGCAGTATTTT
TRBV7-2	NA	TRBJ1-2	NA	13	CASSLWGGDGYTF	TGTGCCAGCAGCTTATGGGGGGGCGATGGCTACACCTTC
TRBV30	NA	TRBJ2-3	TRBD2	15	CAWIWRGGVTDTQYF	TGTGCCTGGATCTGGCGGGGAGGGGTCACAGATACGCAGTATTTT
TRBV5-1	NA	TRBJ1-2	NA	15	CASSLSQGLDYGYTF	TGCGCCAGCAGCTTGTCGCAGGGGTTGGACTATGGCTACACCTTC
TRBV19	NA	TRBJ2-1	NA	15	CASSGGWGIYNEQFF	TGTGCCAGTAGCGGAGGGTGGGGCATATACAATGAGCAGTTCTTC
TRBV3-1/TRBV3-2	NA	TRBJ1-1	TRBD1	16	CASSPRQGGMNTEAFF	TGTGCCAGCAGCCCCAGACAGGGGGGGATGAACACTGAAGCTTTCTTT
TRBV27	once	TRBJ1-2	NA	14	CASRPGWRIYGYTF	TGTGCCAGCCGCCCGGGGTGGAGGATCTATGGCTACACCTTC
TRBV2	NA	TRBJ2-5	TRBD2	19	CASSELSGKQSPYSETQYF	TGTGCCAGCAGTGAACTGAGCGGGAAGCAGTCCCCGTATTCGGAGACCCAGTACTTC
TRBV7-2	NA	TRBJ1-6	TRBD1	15	CASSSWTGDLAPLHF	TGTGCCAGCAGCTCCTGGACAGGGGATTTGGCACCCCTCCACTTT
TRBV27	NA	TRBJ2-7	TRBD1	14	CASSPRTGGKEQYF	TGTGCCAGCAGTCCCAGGACAGGGGGTAAAGAGCAGTACTTC